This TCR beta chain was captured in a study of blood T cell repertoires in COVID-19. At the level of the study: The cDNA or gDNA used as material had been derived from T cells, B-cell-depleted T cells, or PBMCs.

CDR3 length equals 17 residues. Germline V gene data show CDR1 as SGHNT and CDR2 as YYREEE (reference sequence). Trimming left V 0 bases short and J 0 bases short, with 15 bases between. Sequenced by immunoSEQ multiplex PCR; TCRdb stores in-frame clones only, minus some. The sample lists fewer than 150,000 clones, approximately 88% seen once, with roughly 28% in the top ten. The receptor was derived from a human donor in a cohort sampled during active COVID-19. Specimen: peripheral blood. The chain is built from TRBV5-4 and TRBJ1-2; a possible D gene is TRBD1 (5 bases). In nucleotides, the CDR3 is TGTGCCAGCAGCTTGGGCGGGAGCCAGGGCGCTAACTATGGCTACACCTTC. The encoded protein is CASSLGGSQGANYGYTF.